This T cell receptor beta chain derives from a study of shared clonotypes between healthy human individuals. The method was immunoSEQ multiplex PCR; TCRdb's version includes in-frame clones alone and lacks a portion of them. The data hold about 590,000 clones, with less than 97% observed a single time. Cells designated naive CD8 were CD45RO-negative and were positively selected for CCR7, with terminally differentiated effector memory CD45RA+ cells excluded. The TCR comes from a woman in her thirties in good health. The sequencing input was naive CD8+ T cells sorted from blood.

The CDR3 DNA reads as TGTGCCAGCAGCCACTTAGCGGGAGTCTACAATGAGCAGTTCTTC. Residues: CASSHLAGVYNEQFF. This chain joins TRBV11-2 and TRBJ2-1, with 9 bases matching TRBD2. Germline CDR1 and CDR2: SGHAT and FQNNGV. Trimming took 5 bases from V and 3 from J; bases not matched to a gene: 5. The CDR3 runs 15 residues.